The T cell receptor (beta chain) described here comes from a study of post-analysis software for immune sequencing data. Study details: Included among the disease courses, which were recorded for the cohort, were relapsing-remitting, secondary progressive and progressive-relapsing multiple sclerosis. Findings and limits, study-wide: Controls had lower frequencies than patients of about five TRBV segments, which included TRBV5-6, TRBV5-1 and TRBV20-1. Samples prepared in the same batch strongly co-clustered by F measure.

V was cut by 5 bases and J by 7 bases, with 14 bases left in between. CDR1 is LGHNT, CDR2 FRNRAP, per germline. This CDR3 region has 13 residues. Unique molecular identifiers tagged the TCR beta cDNA libraries. Yield was roughly 0.5 million cDNA molecules from roughly 0.93 to 9.6 million T cells. One entry per CDR3 protein results from TCRdb running MiXCR on the PCR reads. This sample has 700,000 to 900,000 distinct CDR3 sequences, with more than 45% found just once. On this clonotype itself: The antigen remains undetermined.

Sequencing was done on a sample of blood. This TCR derives from a girl between 5 and 17 years old with multiple sclerosis. The gene calls are TRBV12-5 and TRBJ1-2; the D is unclear. The CDR3 bases are TGTGCTAGTGGTCGCTCAGGCTTAGGTGGCTACACCTTC. It encodes CASGRSGLGGYTF.